Listed below are T cell receptor beta chains from one sample, sequenced in a study of T cell changes during pregnancy in multiple sclerosis. TCRdb's copy holds only in-frame clones and misses some; the assay was immunoSEQ multiplex PCR. The data contain approximately 71,000 clones, more than 90% of them singletons. Source: peripheral blood, taken in the third trimester of pregnancy. The receptors originated from a female donor with multiple sclerosis, enrolled in a pregnancy study. CDR3s include the opening cysteine and the closing phenylalanine or tryptophan. Fields, in order: D gene, J gene, clone size, V gene, CDR3 protein, CDR3 DNA. A D gene is named only where the DNA matches it firmly. Clone size is shown for a subset of rows, as once, few, many or a class of expanded clone.

NA	TRBJ2-5	NA	TRBV28	CASSLLKETQYF	TGTGCCAGCAGTTTACTAAAGGAGACCCAGTACTTC
NA	TRBJ1-4	NA	TRBV7-9	CASSLSRESEKLFF	TGTGCCAGCAGCTTATCGAGGGAATCGGAAAAACTGTTTTTT
TRBD1	TRBJ2-7	NA	TRBV5-1	CASSLEAAGGSYEQYF	TGCGCCAGCAGCTTGGAAGCGGCAGGGGGTTCCTACGAGCAGTACTTC
TRBD1	TRBJ1-1	NA	TRBV6-5	CASSYQSRGEAFF	TGTGCCAGCAGTTACCAGTCCAGGGGGGAAGCTTTCTTT
NA	TRBJ1-1	medium-sized	TRBV7-3	CASSLTAMNTEAFF	TGTGCCAGCAGCTTAACAGCCATGAACACTGAAGCTTTCTTT
NA	TRBJ2-7	NA	TRBV11-3	CASSVGGFYEQYF	TGTGCCAGCAGTGTCGGGGGATTCTACGAGCAGTACTTC
NA	TRBJ2-7	NA	TRBV10-1	CASSETDQGGEQYF	TGCGCCAGCAGTGAGACAGACCAGGGTGGGGAGCAGTACTTC
TRBD2	TRBJ2-3	NA	TRBV30	CAWSGISGRSTDTQYF	TGTGCCTGGAGCGGCATTAGCGGGAGGAGTACAGATACGCAGTATTTT
TRBD1	TRBJ2-1	NA	TRBV4-1	CASSQTGGMNNEQFF	TGCGCCAGCAGCCAGACAGGGGGTATGAATAATGAGCAGTTCTTC
NA	TRBJ1-2	NA	TRBV9	CASSYDGGTNYGYTF	TGTGCCAGCAGCTACGACGGGGGGACTAACTATGGCTACACCTTC
TRBD2	TRBJ2-1	NA	TRBV11-2	CASSPRIPTSGRNNEQFF	TGTGCCAGCAGCCCAAGGATCCCAACTAGCGGGAGGAACAATGAGCAGTTCTTC
NA	TRBJ1-4	NA	TRBV7-2	CASSLGHGDEKLFF	TGTGCCAGCAGCTTAGGGCACGGGGATGAAAAACTGTTTTTT
TRBD1	TRBJ1-5	NA	TRBV19	CASSTGTVGNQPQHF	TGTGCCAGTAGTACCGGGACAGTAGGCAATCAGCCCCAGCATTTT
TRBD2	TRBJ2-7	NA	TRBV5-5	CASSFGGEANRLEYF	TGTGCCAGCAGCTTTGGGGGGGAGGCGAACCGTTTGGAGTACTTC
TRBD1	TRBJ2-7	NA	TRBV6-1	CASSGATGASYEQYF	TGTGCCAGCAGTGGGGCGACAGGGGCCTCCTACGAGCAGTACTTC
TRBD2	TRBJ2-7	NA	TRBV7-2	CASSARLAGEIGDEQYF	TGTGCCAGCAGCGCGCGACTAGCGGGAGAAATAGGAGACGAGCAGTACTTC
TRBD2	TRBJ2-3	once	TRBV5-1	CASSSLAGGLTDTQYF	TGCGCCAGCAGCTCCTTAGCGGGAGGGCTCACAGATACGCAGTATTTT
NA	TRBJ1-5	once	TRBV4-1	CASSQETQVGSGNQPQHF	TGCGCCAGCAGCCAAGAAACACAGGTCGGTAGTGGCAATCAGCCCCAGCATTTT
TRBD1	TRBJ1-3	NA	TRBV7-6	CASSSETGGSGNTIYF	TGTGCCAGCAGCTCAGAGACAGGGGGATCTGGAAACACCATATATTTT
TRBD2	TRBJ2-1	NA	TRBV10-2	CASTPSGFNEQFF	TGCGCCAGCACGCCTAGCGGATTCAATGAGCAGTTCTTC
NA	TRBJ2-7	NA	TRBV21-1	CASSKGGTDPYEQYF	TGTGCCAGCAGCAAAGGCGGGACAGACCCCTACGAGCAGTACTTC
TRBD2	TRBJ2-2	NA	TRBV10-2	CASSAGGPGRGENTGELFF	TGCGCCAGCAGTGCTGGGGGACCCGGGAGGGGAGAGAACACCGGGGAGCTGTTTTTT
NA	TRBJ2-7	once	TRBV5-1	CASSLGMLAVSYEQYF	TGCGCCAGCAGCTTGGGGATGCTAGCAGTGTCATACGAGCAGTACTTC
NA	TRBJ2-2	once	TRBV4-3	CASSQAPPGQNTGELFF	TGCGCCAGCAGCCAAGCCCCCCCCGGTCAAAACACCGGGGAGCTGTTTTTT
NA	TRBJ1-2	NA	TRBV19	CASSSGRRTYGYTF	TGTGCCAGTAGTAGTGGCAGGAGGACCTATGGCTACACCTTC
NA	TRBJ2-3	few	TRBV6-4	CASSDSAGSTDTQYF	TGTGCCAGCAGTGACTCGGCGGGAAGCACAGATACGCAGTATTTT
TRBD1	TRBJ1-4	NA	TRBV7-9	CASSLGDREGEKLFF	TGTGCCAGCAGCTTAGGGGACAGGGAAGGAGAAAAACTGTTTTTT
TRBD1	TRBJ1-1	few	TRBV19	CASSGDRGLVNPYTELAFF	TGTGCCAGTAGTGGGGACAGGGGGCTCGTAAATCCTTACACGGAATTGGCTTTCTTT
TRBD2	TRBJ2-5	NA	TRBV27	CASSLYGVAGGETQYF	TGTGCCAGCAGTTTATATGGGGTAGCGGGAGGTGAGACCCAGTACTTC
TRBD2	TRBJ2-5	NA	TRBV19	CASSIKMREWETQYF	TGTGCCAGTAGTATAAAGATGCGGGAGTGGGAGACCCAGTACTTC
TRBD1	TRBJ1-1	NA	TRBV27	CASSSPLGGQGRTEAFF	TGTGCCAGCAGTTCCCCGTTAGGGGGACAGGGGAGGACTGAAGCTTTCTTT
NA	TRBJ2-3	NA	TRBV2	CASSDRRGRDTQYF	TGTGCCAGCAGTGATCGCCGGGGTAGGGATACGCAGTATTTT
NA	TRBJ1-1	NA	TRBV13	CASSLFAGALNTEAFF	TGTGCCAGCAGCTTATTTGCAGGGGCCCTGAACACTGAAGCTTTCTTT
TRBD2	TRBJ2-5	NA	TRBV27	CASSYSGRGETQYF	TGTGCCAGCAGTTATAGCGGGAGAGGGGAGACCCAGTACTTC
NA	TRBJ2-7	NA	TRBV13	CASSPAQGYEQYF	TGTGCCAGCAGCCCGGCTCAGGGATACGAGCAGTACTTC
NA	TRBJ2-3	NA	TRBV14	CASSLYLREIPDTQYF	TGTGCCAGCAGCCTGTATTTGCGGGAAATCCCAGATACGCAGTATTTT
TRBD2	TRBJ2-7	NA	TRBV28	CASSSSTSGTPYEQYF	TGTGCCAGCAGTTCATCGACTAGCGGGACACCTTACGAGCAGTACTTC
NA	TRBJ1-5	NA	TRBV30	CAWSVDSVNQPQHF	TGTGCCTGGAGTGTAGACAGCGTCAATCAGCCCCAGCATTTT
TRBD1	TRBJ1-6	NA	TRBV5-1	CASSLGDRGSPLHF	TGCGCCAGCAGCTTGGGGGACAGGGGTTCACCCCTCCACTTT
NA	TRBJ2-2	NA	TRBV6-1	CASTRAGELFF	TGTGCCAGCACGCGGGCCGGGGAGCTGTTTTTT
NA	TRBJ2-1	NA	TRBV9	CASSVDGGDYNEQFF	TGTGCCAGCAGCGTAGATGGGGGCGATTACAATGAGCAGTTCTTC
TRBD2	TRBJ2-5	NA	TRBV19	CASSPPRRGRFQETQYF	TGTGCCAGTAGTCCCCCTCGGCGCGGGAGGTTCCAAGAGACCCAGTACTTC
TRBD2	TRBJ2-7	NA	TRBV9	CASSVGLAYEQYF	TGTGCCAGCAGCGTCGGACTAGCCTACGAGCAGTACTTC
TRBD1	TRBJ2-7	once	TRBV28	CASSAGTGGVGRQYF	TGTGCCAGCAGCGCCGGGACAGGGGGCGTTGGAAGGCAGTACTTC
NA	TRBJ1-2	NA	TRBV28	CASTATGPNYGYTF	TGTGCCAGCACCGCGACAGGACCGAACTATGGCTACACCTTC
TRBD1	TRBJ2-2	NA	TRBV14	CASSQLWTGEKGELFF	TGTGCCAGCAGCCAACTCTGGACAGGGGAGAAAGGGGAGCTGTTTTTT
NA	TRBJ2-3	NA	TRBV30	CAWSPGTDTQYF	TGTGCCTGGAGTCCCGGGACAGATACGCAGTATTTT
NA	TRBJ2-5	NA	TRBV7-9	CASSLGGGLETQYF	TGTGCCAGCAGCTTAGGGGGGGGGCTAGAGACCCAGTACTTC